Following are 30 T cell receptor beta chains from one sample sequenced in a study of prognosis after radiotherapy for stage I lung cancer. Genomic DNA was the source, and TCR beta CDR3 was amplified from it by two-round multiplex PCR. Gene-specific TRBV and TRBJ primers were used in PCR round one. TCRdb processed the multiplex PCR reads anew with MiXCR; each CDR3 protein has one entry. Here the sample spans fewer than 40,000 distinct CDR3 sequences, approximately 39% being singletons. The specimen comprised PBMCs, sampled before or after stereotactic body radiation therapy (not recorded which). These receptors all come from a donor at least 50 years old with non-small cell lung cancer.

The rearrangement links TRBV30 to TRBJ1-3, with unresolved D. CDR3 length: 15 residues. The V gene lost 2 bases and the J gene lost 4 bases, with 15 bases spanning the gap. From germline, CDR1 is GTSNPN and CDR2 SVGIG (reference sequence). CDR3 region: CAWSQGSSYGNTIYF. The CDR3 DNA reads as TGTGCCTGGAGTCAAGGGTCTTCTTACGGAAACACCATATATTTT.

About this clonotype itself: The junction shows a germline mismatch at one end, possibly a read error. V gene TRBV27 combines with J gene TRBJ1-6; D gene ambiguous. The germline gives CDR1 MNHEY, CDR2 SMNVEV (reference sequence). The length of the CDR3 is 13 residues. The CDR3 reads CTSSPFGDSHLHF. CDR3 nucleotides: TGTACCAGCAGCCCGTTTGGGGATTCACACCTCCACTTT.

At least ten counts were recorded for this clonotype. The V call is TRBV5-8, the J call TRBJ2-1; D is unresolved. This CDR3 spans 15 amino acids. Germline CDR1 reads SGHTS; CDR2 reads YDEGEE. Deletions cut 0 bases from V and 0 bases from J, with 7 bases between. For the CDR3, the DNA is TGTGCCAGCAGCTTGGTTCTCAGCTCCTACAATGAGCAGTTCTTC. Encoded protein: CASSLVLSSYNEQFF.

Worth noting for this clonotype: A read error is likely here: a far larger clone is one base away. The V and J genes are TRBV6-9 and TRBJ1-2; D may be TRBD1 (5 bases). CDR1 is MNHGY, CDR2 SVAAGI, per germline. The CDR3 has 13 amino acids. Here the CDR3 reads CVSSVTEYYGYTF. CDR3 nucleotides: TGTGTCAGCAGTGTGACAGAGTACTATGGCTACACCTTC.

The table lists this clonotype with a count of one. The CDR3 region is CASRVTGGNYQFF. The CDR3 DNA follows: TGTGCCAGCAGAGTAACAGGGGGCAATTATCAGTTCTTC. This rearrangement joins TRBV27 to TRBJ2-1, with 9 bases that match TRBD1. This CDR3 has 13 amino acids. J gave up 13 bases and V 6 bases, and 10 bases lay outside the gene matches. The V gene's germline CDR1 is MNHEY and CDR2 SMNVEV (reference sequence).

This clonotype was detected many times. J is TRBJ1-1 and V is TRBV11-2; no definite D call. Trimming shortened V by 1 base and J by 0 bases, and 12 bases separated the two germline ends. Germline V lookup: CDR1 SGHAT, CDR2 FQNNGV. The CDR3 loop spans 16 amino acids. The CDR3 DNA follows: TGTGCCAGCAGCTTAGGCAGGCTGGCCATGAACACTGAAGCTTTCTTT. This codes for CASSLGRLAMNTEAFF.

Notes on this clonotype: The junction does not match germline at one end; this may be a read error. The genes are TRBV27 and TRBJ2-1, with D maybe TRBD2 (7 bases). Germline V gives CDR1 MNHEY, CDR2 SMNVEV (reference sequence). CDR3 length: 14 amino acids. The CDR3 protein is CASSPPWGGNQQFF. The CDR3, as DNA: TGTGCCAGCAGTCCTCCCTGGGGGGGCAATCAGCAGTTCTTC.

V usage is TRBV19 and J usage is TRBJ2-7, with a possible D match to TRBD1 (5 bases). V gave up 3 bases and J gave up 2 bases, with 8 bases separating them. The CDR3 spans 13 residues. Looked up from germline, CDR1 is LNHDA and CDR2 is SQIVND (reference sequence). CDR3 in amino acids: CASSMTVPYEQYF. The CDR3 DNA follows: TGTGCCAGTAGTATGACAGTGCCCTACGAGCAGTACTTC. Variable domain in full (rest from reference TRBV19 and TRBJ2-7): DGGITQSPKYLFRKEGQNVTLSCEQNLNHDAMYWYRQDPGQGLRLIYYSQIVNDFQKGDIAEGYSVSREKKESFPLTVTSAQKNPTAFYLCASSMTVPYEQYFGPGTRLTVT.

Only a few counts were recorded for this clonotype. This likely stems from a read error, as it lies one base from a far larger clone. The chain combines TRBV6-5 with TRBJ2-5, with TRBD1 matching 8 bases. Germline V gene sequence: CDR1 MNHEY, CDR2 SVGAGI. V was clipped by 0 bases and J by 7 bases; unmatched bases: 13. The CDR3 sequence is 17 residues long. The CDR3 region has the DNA TGTGCCAGCAGTTACTCCAGGGGGCTAGGGAGAAGAGGGACCCAGTACTTC. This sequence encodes CASSYSRGLGRRGTQYF.

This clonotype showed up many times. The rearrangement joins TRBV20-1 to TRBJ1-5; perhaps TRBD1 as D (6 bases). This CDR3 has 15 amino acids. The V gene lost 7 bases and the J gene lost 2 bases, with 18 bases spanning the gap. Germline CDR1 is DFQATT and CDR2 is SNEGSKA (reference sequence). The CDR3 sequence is CSVSKQGRGNQPQHF. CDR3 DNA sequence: TGCAGTGTTAGCAAACAGGGAAGGGGCAATCAGCCCCAGCATTTT.

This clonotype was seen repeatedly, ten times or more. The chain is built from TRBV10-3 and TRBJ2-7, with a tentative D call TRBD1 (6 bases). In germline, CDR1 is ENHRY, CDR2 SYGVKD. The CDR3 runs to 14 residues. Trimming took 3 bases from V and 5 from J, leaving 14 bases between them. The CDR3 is CAISDMDSPDEQYF. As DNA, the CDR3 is TGTGCCATCAGTGACATGGACAGTCCCGACGAGCAGTACTTC.

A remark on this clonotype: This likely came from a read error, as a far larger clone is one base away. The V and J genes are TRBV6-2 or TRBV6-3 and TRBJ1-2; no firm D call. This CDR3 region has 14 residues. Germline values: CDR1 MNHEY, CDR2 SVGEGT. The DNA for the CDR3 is TGTACCAGCAGTCTCCGGGCGGCTAACTATGGCTACACCTTC. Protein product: CTSSLRAANYGYTF.

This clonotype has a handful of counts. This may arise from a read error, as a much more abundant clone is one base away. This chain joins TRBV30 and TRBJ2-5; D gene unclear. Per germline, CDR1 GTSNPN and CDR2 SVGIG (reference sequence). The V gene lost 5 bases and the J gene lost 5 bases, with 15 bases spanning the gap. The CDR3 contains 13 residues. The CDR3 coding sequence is TGTGCCTGGTCAACCCCCCTCACGGAGACCCAGTACTTC. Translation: CAWSTPLTETQYF.

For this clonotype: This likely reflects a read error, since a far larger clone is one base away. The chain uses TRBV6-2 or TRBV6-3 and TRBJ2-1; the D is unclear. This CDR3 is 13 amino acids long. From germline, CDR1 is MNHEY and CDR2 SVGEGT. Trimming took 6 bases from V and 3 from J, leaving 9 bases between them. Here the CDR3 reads CASSLGNYNEQFF. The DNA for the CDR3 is TGTGCCAGCAGCCTAGGGAACTACAATGAGCAGTTCTTC.

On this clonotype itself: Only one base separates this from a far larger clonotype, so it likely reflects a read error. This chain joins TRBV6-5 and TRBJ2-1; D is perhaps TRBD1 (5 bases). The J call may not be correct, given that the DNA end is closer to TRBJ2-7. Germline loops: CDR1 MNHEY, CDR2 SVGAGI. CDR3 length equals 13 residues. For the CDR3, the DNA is TGTGCCAGCAGTTACTCCAGGGTTTCCGAGCAGTACTTC. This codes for CASSYSRVSEQYF.

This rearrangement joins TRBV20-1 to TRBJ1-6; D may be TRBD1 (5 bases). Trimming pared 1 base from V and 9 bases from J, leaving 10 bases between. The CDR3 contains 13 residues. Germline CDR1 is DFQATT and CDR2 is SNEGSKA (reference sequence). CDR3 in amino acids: CSARGGEGSPLHF. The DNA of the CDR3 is TGCAGTGCTAGAGGGGGGGAGGGTTCACCCCTCCACTTT.

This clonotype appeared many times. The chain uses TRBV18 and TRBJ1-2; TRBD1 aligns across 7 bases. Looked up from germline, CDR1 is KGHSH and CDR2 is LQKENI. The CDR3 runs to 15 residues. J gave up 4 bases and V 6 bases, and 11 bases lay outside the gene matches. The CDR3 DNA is TGTGCCAGCTCTTTTCGGGGACAGCAGGGCTATGGCTACACCTTC. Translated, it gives CASSFRGQQGYGYTF.

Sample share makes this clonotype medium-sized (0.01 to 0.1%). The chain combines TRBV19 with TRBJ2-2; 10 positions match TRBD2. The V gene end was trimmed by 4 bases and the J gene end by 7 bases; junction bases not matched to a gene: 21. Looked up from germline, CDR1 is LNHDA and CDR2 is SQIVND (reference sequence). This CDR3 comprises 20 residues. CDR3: CASSTIGQPRTSGVNGELFF. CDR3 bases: TGTGCCAGTAGTACCATAGGACAGCCAAGGACTAGCGGTGTTAACGGGGAGCTGTTTTTT. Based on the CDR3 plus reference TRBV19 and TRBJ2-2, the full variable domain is DGGITQSPKYLFRKEGQNVTLSCEQNLNHDAMYWYRQDPGQGLRLIYYSQIVNDFQKGDIAEGYSVSREKKESFPLTVTSAQKNPTAFYLCASSTIGQPRTSGVNGELFFGEGSRLTVL.

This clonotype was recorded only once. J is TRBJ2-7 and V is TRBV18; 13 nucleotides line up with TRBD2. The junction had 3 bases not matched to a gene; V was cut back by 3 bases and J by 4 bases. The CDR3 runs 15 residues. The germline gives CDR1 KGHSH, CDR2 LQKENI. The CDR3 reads CASSPPGLAGYEQYF. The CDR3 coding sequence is TGTGCCAGCTCACCCCCGGGACTAGCGGGGTACGAGCAGTACTTC.

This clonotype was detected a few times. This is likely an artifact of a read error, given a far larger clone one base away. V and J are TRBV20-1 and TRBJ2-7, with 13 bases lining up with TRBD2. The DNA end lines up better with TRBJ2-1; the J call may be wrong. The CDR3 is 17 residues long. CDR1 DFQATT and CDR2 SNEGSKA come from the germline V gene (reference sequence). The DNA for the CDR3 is TGCAGTGCTAGACTATATACCGTGACTAGCGGGAGGAATGAGCAGTTCTTC. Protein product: CSARLYTVTSGRNEQFF.

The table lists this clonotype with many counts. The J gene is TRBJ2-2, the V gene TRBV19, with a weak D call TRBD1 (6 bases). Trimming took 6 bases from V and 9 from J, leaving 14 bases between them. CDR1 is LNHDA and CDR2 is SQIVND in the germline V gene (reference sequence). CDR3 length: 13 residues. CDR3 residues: CASSWGGGRELFF. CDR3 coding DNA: TGTGCCAGTAGCTGGGGTGGGGGCCGGGAGCTGTTTTTT.

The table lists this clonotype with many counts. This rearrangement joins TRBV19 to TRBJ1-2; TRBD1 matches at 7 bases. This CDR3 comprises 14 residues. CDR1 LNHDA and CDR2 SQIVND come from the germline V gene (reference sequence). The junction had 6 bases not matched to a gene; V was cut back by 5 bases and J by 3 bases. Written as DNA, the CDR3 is TGTGCCAGTAGTCCACAGGGGAGACACTATGGCTACACCTTC. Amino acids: CASSPQGRHYGYTF.

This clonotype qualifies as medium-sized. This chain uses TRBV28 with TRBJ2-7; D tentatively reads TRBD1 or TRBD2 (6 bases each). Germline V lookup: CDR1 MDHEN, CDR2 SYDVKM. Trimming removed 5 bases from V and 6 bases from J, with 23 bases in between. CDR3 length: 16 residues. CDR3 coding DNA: TGTGCCAGCAGTGTTACCCCCTGGGGGGCGTCTGGCGAGCAGTACTTC. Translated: CASSVTPWGASGEQYF.

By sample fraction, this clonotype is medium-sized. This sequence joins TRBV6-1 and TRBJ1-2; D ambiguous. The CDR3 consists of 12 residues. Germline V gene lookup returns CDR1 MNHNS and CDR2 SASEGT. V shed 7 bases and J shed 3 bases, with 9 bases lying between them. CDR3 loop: CASIAGDYGYTF. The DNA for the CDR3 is TGTGCCAGCATTGCGGGTGACTATGGCTACACCTTC.

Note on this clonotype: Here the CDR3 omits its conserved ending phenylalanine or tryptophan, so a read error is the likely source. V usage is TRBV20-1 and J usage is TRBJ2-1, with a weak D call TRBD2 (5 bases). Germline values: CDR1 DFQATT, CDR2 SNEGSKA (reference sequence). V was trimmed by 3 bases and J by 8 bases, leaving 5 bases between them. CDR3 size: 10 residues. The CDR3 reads CSASGDEQFL. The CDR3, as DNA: TGCAGTGCTAGCGGGGATGAGCAGTTCCTC.

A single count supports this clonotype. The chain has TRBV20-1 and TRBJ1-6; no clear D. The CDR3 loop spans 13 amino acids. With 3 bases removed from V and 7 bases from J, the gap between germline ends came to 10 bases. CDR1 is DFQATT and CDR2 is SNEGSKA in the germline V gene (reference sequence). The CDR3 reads CSASPGSNSPLHF. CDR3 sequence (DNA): TGCAGTGCTAGCCCAGGCTCAAATTCACCCCTCCACTTT.

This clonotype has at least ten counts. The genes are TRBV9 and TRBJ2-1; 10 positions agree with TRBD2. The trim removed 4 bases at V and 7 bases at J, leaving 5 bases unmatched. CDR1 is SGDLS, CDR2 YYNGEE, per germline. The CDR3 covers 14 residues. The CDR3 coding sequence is TGTGCCAGCAGCTTTAGCGGGGGGCGGAATGAGCAGTTCTTC. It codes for CASSFSGGRNEQFF. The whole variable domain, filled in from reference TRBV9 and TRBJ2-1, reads DSGVTQTPKHLITATGQRVTLRCSPRSGDLSVYWYQQSLDQGLQFLIQYYNGEERAKGNILERFSAQQFPDLHSELNLSSLELGDSALYFCASSFSGGRNEQFFGPGTRLTVL.

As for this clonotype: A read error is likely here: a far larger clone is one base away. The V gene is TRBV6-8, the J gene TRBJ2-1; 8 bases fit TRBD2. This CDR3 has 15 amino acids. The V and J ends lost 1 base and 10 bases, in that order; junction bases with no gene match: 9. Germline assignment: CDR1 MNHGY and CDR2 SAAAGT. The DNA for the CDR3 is TGTGCCAGCAGTTACTGGGCGGGGGGCCCGTCGGAGCAGTTCTTC. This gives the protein CASSYWAGGPSEQFF.

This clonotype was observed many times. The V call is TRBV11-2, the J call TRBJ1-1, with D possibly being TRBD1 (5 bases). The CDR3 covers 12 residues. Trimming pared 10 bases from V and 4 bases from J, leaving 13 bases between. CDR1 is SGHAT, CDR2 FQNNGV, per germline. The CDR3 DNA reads TGTGCCACACGTGGGGGAAGCACTGAAGCTTTCTTT. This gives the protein CATRGGSTEAFF.

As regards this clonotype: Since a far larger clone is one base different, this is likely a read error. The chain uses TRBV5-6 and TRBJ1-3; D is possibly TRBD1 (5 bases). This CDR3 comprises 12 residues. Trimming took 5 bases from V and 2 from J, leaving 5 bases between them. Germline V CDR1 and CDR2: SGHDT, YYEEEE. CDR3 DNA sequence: TGTGCCAGCAGGGGGCCTGGAAACACCATATATTTT. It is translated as CASRGPGNTIYF.